The 23 T cell receptor beta chains given below trace back to one sample, sequenced in a study of shared clonotypes between healthy human individuals. TCRdb's table, derived via immunoSEQ multiplex PCR, lists solely in-frame clones and lacks some. The sample comprises under 1,100,000 clones, around four fifths of which are singletons, and 1.4% to 1.5% rests with the top ten. Material: memory CD4+ T cells sorted from blood. Subset denoted: CD45RA-negative fraction. These receptors were obtained from a man aged 18 to 30 in good health.

The J gene is TRBJ2-3, the V gene TRBV11-3; possibly TRBD1 for D (6 bases). This CDR3 comprises 15 residues. Looked up from germline, CDR1 is SGHNT and CDR2 is YENEEA. V was clipped by 4 bases and J by 0 bases, with 11 bases between them. The CDR3 reads CASSSGQTSTDTQYF. The CDR3 coding sequence is TGTGCCAGCAGCTCCGGACAGACGAGCACAGATACGCAGTATTTT.

V gene TRBV15 combines with J gene TRBJ1-5, with D perhaps matching TRBD1 (5 bases). The CDR3 length is 15 residues. CDR1 and CDR2 (germline): LNHNV, YYDKDF (reference sequence). The V end lost 4 bases, the J end lost 0 bases, and 10 bases lay between the germline ends. The CDR3 region is CATSIPGSSNQPQHF. The CDR3 nucleotides are TGTGCCACCAGCATACCAGGGTCTAGCAATCAGCCCCAGCATTTT.

The chain employs TRBV7-2 and TRBJ2-2; the D gene is possibly TRBD2 (5 bases). CDR1 and CDR2 (germline): SGHTA, FQGNSA. The CDR3 runs 12 residues. The V end was cut by 7 bases, the J end by 8 bases, with 11 bases between. The CDR3 sequence: CASIFGKGELFF. In DNA, the CDR3 is TGTGCCAGCATATTCGGGAAAGGGGAGCTGTTTTTT.

This rearrangement joins TRBV27 to TRBJ1-6, with D possibly TRBD1 on 6 matching bases. The CDR3 loop spans 16 amino acids. Germline V gene lookup returns CDR1 MNHEY and CDR2 SMNVEV (reference sequence). V lost 3 bases and J lost 5, with 14 bases in between. The CDR3 loop is CASSFPRGIDNSPLHF. CDR3 nucleotide sequence: TGTGCCAGCAGTTTCCCCAGGGGTATTGATAATTCACCCCTCCACTTT.

The V gene is TRBV4-3, the J gene TRBJ2-1; TRBD2 matches at 11 bases. CDR1 is LGHNA, CDR2 YSLEER, per germline. The length of the CDR3 is 15 residues. The V and J ends lost 1 base and 5 bases, in that order; junction bases with no gene match: 1. This CDR3 is CASSQGLAGNNEQFF. The CDR3 bases are TGCGCCAGCAGCCAAGGACTAGCGGGGAACAATGAGCAGTTCTTC.

V is TRBV10-3 and J is TRBJ2-3; D gene unclear. In germline, CDR1 is ENHRY, CDR2 SYGVKD. The CDR3 is made up of 13 amino acids. With 0 bases removed from V and 5 bases from J, the gap between germline ends came to 6 bases. The CDR3 sequence: CAISESTLDTQYF. CDR3 coding DNA: TGTGCCATCAGTGAGTCGACTCTAGATACGCAGTATTTT.

This clone was counted at least ten times. Additional DNA sequences in this sample encode the identical CDR3. This sequence joins TRBV28 and TRBJ2-3, with 7 positions matching TRBD2. Germline V CDR1 and CDR2: MDHEN, SYDVKM. The CDR3 spans 17 residues. The ends lost 5 bases at V and 1 base at J; junction bases unmatched: 12. The CDR3 loop reads CASSTPFGLAGTDTQYF. The CDR3 DNA is TGTGCCAGCAGTACCCCATTTGGGCTAGCGGGCACAGATACGCAGTATTTT.

This chain joins TRBV5-5 and TRBJ2-5; possibly TRBD1 for D (8 bases). Germline V gene sequence: CDR1 SGHKS, CDR2 YYEKEE (reference sequence). The CDR3 is made up of 14 amino acids. V was cut by 3 bases and J by 3 bases, with 12 bases left in between. The CDR3 region has the DNA TGTGCCAGCAGCTGGACAGGGAGGGAAGAGACCCAGTACTTC. This gives the protein CASSWTGREETQYF.

The CDR3 loop reads CASSFGTGDTDTQYF. The DNA for the CDR3 is TGTGCCAGCAGCTTCGGTACCGGAGACACAGATACGCAGTATTTT. This chain joins TRBV5-6 and TRBJ2-3; D not certain. The ends were cut back, 2 bases at V and 2 bases at J, with 12 bases in the middle. The CDR3 runs 15 residues. The germline V gene encodes CDR1 SGHDT and CDR2 YYEEEE.

This clone turned up a few times. This sequence joins TRBV5-8 and TRBJ1-2, with unresolved D. CDR3 length: 14 residues. Trimming stripped 1 base from V and 0 bases from J, with 7 bases between. From germline, CDR1 is SGHTS and CDR2 YDEGEE. The CDR3 DNA follows: TGTGCCAGCAGCTTGAGCCTAGCTAACTATGGCTACACCTTC. Its translation: CASSLSLANYGYTF.

The chain couples TRBV4-1 to TRBJ2-1; 8 bases align to TRBD2. The CDR3 consists of 16 residues. V lost 4 bases to trimming and J lost 8 bases; unmatched junction nucleotides: 13. Looked up from germline, CDR1 is MGHRA and CDR2 is YSYEKL. CDR3 bases: TGCGCCAGCAGCCCGGACCCGAGCGGGAGCGGGCATGAGCAGTTCTTC. This encodes CASSPDPSGSGHEQFF.

The gene calls are TRBV14 and TRBJ2-7, with D possibly being TRBD2 (6 bases). The CDR3 consists of 13 residues. CDR1 is SGHDN, CDR2 FVKESK, per germline. Trimming took off 2 bases at V and 7 bases at J, with 12 bases between the two ends. Here the CDR3 reads CASSQSLAREQYF. The DNA for the CDR3 is TGTGCCAGCAGCCAATCACTAGCAAGGGAGCAGTACTTC.

In its sample, this clone was seen once. V gene TRBV5-1 combines with J gene TRBJ1-1, with 10 bases aligning to TRBD1. V lost 4 bases, J lost 2 bases, and 5 bases stayed unmatched. Germline V CDR1 and CDR2: SGHRS, YFSETQ. The CDR3 is 15 residues long. The CDR3 protein is CASSRGQGKNTEAFF. CDR3 sequence (DNA): TGCGCCAGCAGCAGGGGACAGGGGAAAAACACTGAAGCTTTCTTT.

For this clone: Within the sample, other DNA sequences also encode this same CDR3. This chain connects TRBV5-1 to TRBJ2-1; 7 positions match TRBD2. The CDR3 is made up of 13 amino acids. The junction had 5 bases not matched to a gene; V was cut back by 2 bases and J by 9 bases. The V gene's germline CDR1 is SGHRS and CDR2 YFSETQ. The CDR3 bases are TGCGCCAGCAGCTTAACTAGCGAGGGTGAGCAGTTCTTC. Protein: CASSLTSEGEQFF.

The V call is TRBV5-1, the J call TRBJ2-1, with D possibly matching TRBD1 (5 bases). The V and J ends lost 1 base and 8 bases respectively, with 16 bases between them. The CDR3 spans 15 residues. The germline V gene has CDR1 SGHRS and CDR2 YFSETQ. The CDR3, as DNA: TGCGCCAGCAGCTTGTCAGGCCGGAAAGGGGATGAGCAGTTCTTC. This encodes CASSLSGRKGDEQFF.

This clone has only a few counts. This sequence joins TRBV9 and TRBJ2-1; possible D gene TRBD2, 5 bases. CDR1 SGDLS and CDR2 YYNGEE come from the germline V gene. The V and J ends lost 5 bases and 5 bases respectively, with 14 bases between them. This CDR3 is built from 14 residues. For the CDR3, the DNA is TGTGCCAGCAGTCCGTCGGGATCCGACAATGAGCAGTTCTTC. Translation gives CASSPSGSDNEQFF.

The chain combines TRBV6-1 with TRBJ1-2; D is possibly TRBD1 (6 bases). The germline CDR1 and CDR2 sequences are MNHNS and SASEGT. This CDR3 has 14 amino acids. V was shortened by 6 bases and J by 3 bases, with 14 bases between the two germline ends. The CDR3 DNA reads as TGTGCCAGCAGGGAGCGGGGGCTGGACTATGGCTACACCTTC. This encodes CASRERGLDYGYTF.

The table lists this clone with a count of one. The chain links TRBV14 to TRBJ2-1, with D hard to call. Germline V gene sequence: CDR1 SGHDN, CDR2 FVKESK. The CDR3 contains 17 residues. Trimming left V 1 base short and J 7 bases short, with 20 bases between. The CDR3 coding sequence is TGTGCCAGCAGCCAAGTAAGGAAGGCCCCCATTGGGAATGAGCAGTTCTTC. It is translated as CASSQVRKAPIGNEQFF.

V is TRBV9 and J is TRBJ1-2; 7 nucleotides match TRBD1. The germline gives CDR1 SGDLS, CDR2 YYNGEE. Unmatched junction bases numbered 11, after V lost 4 bases and J lost 5 bases. CDR3 length: 15 amino acids. The CDR3: CASSPSTGSGYGYTF. CDR3 bases: TGTGCCAGCAGCCCCTCGACAGGGAGCGGGTATGGCTACACCTTC.

A few counts support this clone. The chain joins TRBV14 to TRBJ1-2; no clear D. The germline V gene encodes CDR1 SGHDN and CDR2 FVKESK. V was pared by 1 base and J by 4 bases, with 4 bases between. This CDR3 is built from 12 residues. CDR3 DNA sequence: TGTGCCAGCAGCCAAGGGACCTATGGCTACACCTTC. Its protein product is CASSQGTYGYTF.

V gene TRBV6-5 combines with J gene TRBJ2-5; D ambiguous. Germline V gives CDR1 MNHEY, CDR2 SVGAGI. The CDR3 covers 13 residues. V gave up 7 bases and J gave up 1 base, with 10 bases separating them. The CDR3 loop reads CASTSDTQETQYF. DNA of the CDR3: TGTGCCAGCACGTCAGACACCCAAGAGACCCAGTACTTC.

The J gene is TRBJ2-1, the V gene TRBV29-1; no firm D call. Germline V CDR1 and CDR2: SQVTM, ANQGSEA. This CDR3 contains 12 residues. V was pared by 7 bases and J by 2 bases, with 9 bases between. The CDR3 sequence is CSALPAYNEQFF. CDR3 DNA sequence: TGCAGCGCCTTACCCGCCTACAATGAGCAGTTCTTC.

This rearrangement joins TRBV28 to TRBJ1-5; 7 bases map to TRBD1. Germline-derived CDR1 and CDR2 are MDHEN and SYDVKM. CDR3 size: 18 residues. V lost 6 bases and J lost 4; bases outside the gene matches: 18. CDR3 in DNA: TGTGCCAGCAGACTCCCCCCAGGGGGTCCTGGGGTTAATCAGCCCCAGCATTTT. Residues: CASRLPPGGPGVNQPQHF.